This record covers a single TCR beta chain. V lost 7 bases to trimming and J lost 4 bases, with 20 bases between them. Germline V lookup: CDR1 DFQATT, CDR2 SNEGSKA (reference sequence). This CDR3 spans 14 amino acids. Amplified material comprised TCR beta CDR3 regions derived from RNA transcripts. An initial RT-PCR round employing HTBI primers preceded a second-round multiplex PCR. In TCRdb, the multiplex PCR reads were re-called with MiXCR into one record per CDR3 protein. The sample contains about 220,000 distinct CDR3 sequences, roughly 21% of which appear only once. This sample is part of a study of Graves' ophthalmopathy and Graves' hyperthyroidism.

The V and J genes are TRBV20-1 and TRBJ2-7; no clear D gene. This receptor was taken from a woman between 50 and 59 years old with Graves' ophthalmopathy. Sequenced material: peripheral blood. The CDR3 reads CSVSRRDKGYEQYF. CDR3 in DNA: TGCAGTGTTAGCCGCCGCGACAAAGGATACGAGCAGTACTTC.